What follows are 28 T cell receptor beta chains derived from one specimen sequenced in a study of early T cells in non-severe SARS-CoV-2 infection. TCRdb used MiXCR to reprocess the 5' RACE reads, holding one entry per CDR3 protein. The sample holds approximately 66,000 distinct CDR3 sequences, approximately 13% seen once. What was sequenced was whole blood. The receptor set was obtained from an adult who was a healthcare worker with PCR-confirmed SARS-CoV-2 infection or an uninfected control (not recorded which).

At least ten counts were recorded for this clonotype. The chain employs TRBV4-1 and TRBJ2-3, with D perhaps matching TRBD1 or TRBD2 (7 bases each). The CDR3 spans 19 residues. CDR1 MGHRA and CDR2 YSYEKL come from the germline V gene. V lost 0 bases, J lost 0 bases, and 19 bases lay in between. As DNA, the CDR3 is TGCGCCAGCAGCCAAGACCCCTTAGGGGGCGGGGGAAGCACAGATACGCAGTATTTT. It encodes CASSQDPLGGGGSTDTQYF.

This clonotype was seen repeatedly, ten times or more. The gene calls are TRBV7-2 and TRBJ2-7; D remains unclear. The CDR3 runs 15 residues. The V and J ends lost 1 base and 0 bases respectively, with 10 bases between them. In germline, CDR1 is SGHTA, CDR2 FQGNSA. CDR3 sequence: CASSLVWYISYEQYF. As DNA, the CDR3 is TGTGCCAGCAGCTTAGTATGGTACATCTCCTACGAGCAGTACTTC.

The chain joins TRBV7-3 to TRBJ1-1; D is unclear. Germline V lookup: CDR1 SGHTA, CDR2 FQGTGA. The V gene lost 1 base and the J gene lost 7 bases, with 13 bases spanning the gap. The CDR3 has 14 amino acids. CDR3 nucleotides: TGTGCCAGCAGCTTAATCTCCGGCAGTAATGAAGCTTTCTTT. Its protein product is CASSLISGSNEAFF.

V and J are TRBV10-3 and TRBJ1-6; 9 bases map to TRBD1. V lost 9 bases to trimming and J lost 7 bases; unmatched junction nucleotides: 7. This CDR3 has 14 residues. Germline V gene sequence: CDR1 ENHRY, CDR2 SYGVKD. The CDR3 nucleotides read TGTGCCATAAGCGCCGGGACAGGGAATTCACCCCTCCACTTT. Translated: CAISAGTGNSPLHF.

This clonotype was observed many times. This rearrangement joins TRBV5-8 to TRBJ2-1; TRBD2 matches at 7 bases. CDR1 and CDR2 (germline): SGHTS, YDEGEE. The CDR3 runs 16 residues. The junction had 14 bases not matched to a gene; V was cut back by 4 bases and J by 7 bases. The CDR3 region is CASSTGTTSLWNEQFF. The CDR3 nucleotides read TGTGCCAGCAGCACCGGGACTACCAGCTTATGGAATGAGCAGTTCTTC.

The rearrangement uses TRBV25-1 and TRBJ2-7; TRBD1 matches 11 bases. From germline, CDR1 is MGHDK and CDR2 SYGVNS. V lost 3 bases and J lost 7; bases outside the gene matches: 8. This CDR3 is 15 amino acids long. The CDR3 DNA is TGTGCCAGCAGTGACGTGGGACAGGGGGTACTGGAGCAGTACTTC. Translated, it gives CASSDVGQGVLEQYF.

This clonotype was seen many times. The chain joins TRBV5-1 to TRBJ2-7, with D uncertain. V dropped 2 bases and J dropped 5 bases, with 11 bases sitting between them. The CDR3 has 13 amino acids. The germline CDR1 and CDR2 sequences are SGHRS and YFSETQ. In DNA, the CDR3 is TGCGCCAGCAGCTTAGATTCCGTGGACGAGCAGTACTTC. It specifies CASSLDSVDEQYF.

In its sample, this clonotype was seen many times. The V call is TRBV12-3 or TRBV12-4, the J call TRBJ2-7, with 12 bases that match TRBD2. The CDR3 has 18 amino acids. The V segment lost 6 bases and the J segment 1 base; nucleotides outside the gene matches: 13. Here the CDR3 DNA reads TGTGCCAGCAGCCCGGGACTAGCGGGCAGCAAAACGTCCTACGAGCAGTACTTC. Translated, it gives CASSPGLAGSKTSYEQYF.

This clonotype was seen ten or more times. The J gene is TRBJ2-5, the V gene TRBV3-1, with D possibly matching TRBD1 (6 bases). V gave up 4 bases and J gave up 2 bases, with 14 bases separating them. This CDR3 has 15 residues. Per germline, CDR1 LGHDT and CDR2 YNNKEL (reference sequence). The CDR3 sequence: CASSLPGTIQETQYF. The CDR3 nucleotides read TGTGCCAGCAGCCTTCCCGGGACAATACAAGAGACCCAGTACTTC.

J is TRBJ1-6 and V is TRBV28; D gene uncertain. There are 13 residues in the CDR3. CDR1 and CDR2 from the germline V gene are MDHEN and SYDVKM. V was cut by 7 bases and J by 7 bases, with 11 bases left in between. CDR3 nucleotides: TGTGCCAGCATTCCCCAGCCAAATTCACCCCTCCACTTT. Protein sequence: CASIPQPNSPLHF.

There are many counts of this clonotype. V usage is TRBV20-1 and J usage is TRBJ2-1; D is possibly TRBD1 (6 bases). Trimming shortened V by 6 bases and J by 5 bases, and 20 bases separated the two germline ends. CDR3 length: 15 amino acids. CDR1 is DFQATT, CDR2 SNEGSKA, per germline (reference sequence). This chain's CDR3 is CSANAIETGDNEQFF. The DNA for the CDR3 is TGCAGTGCCAATGCTATTGAGACAGGAGACAATGAGCAGTTCTTC.

The genes are TRBV7-2 and TRBJ2-7, with D unclear. V was pared by 3 bases and J by 6 bases, with 9 bases between. This CDR3 region has 12 residues. From germline, CDR1 is SGHTA and CDR2 FQGNSA. The CDR3, as DNA: TGTGCCAGCAGCTTTCGATGGGGCGAGCAGTACTTC. Its translation is CASSFRWGEQYF. Supplemented by reference TRBV7-2 and TRBJ2-7, the full variable domain reads GAGVSQSPSNKVTEKGKDVELRCDPISGHTALYWYRQSLGQGLEFLIYFQGNSAPDKSGLPSDRFSAERTGGSVSTLTIQRTQQEDSAVYLCASSFRWGEQYFGPGTRLTVT.

This clonotype was found many times. The J gene is TRBJ2-1, the V gene TRBV9, with 9 nucleotides matching TRBD2. CDR3 length equals 15 residues. Per the germline V gene, CDR1 is SGDLS and CDR2 is YYNGEE. The trim removed 3 bases at V and 2 bases at J, leaving 3 bases unmatched. CDR3 protein: CASSARGGAYNEQFF. CDR3 DNA sequence: TGTGCCAGCAGCGCCCGCGGGGGGGCCTACAATGAGCAGTTCTTC.

The gene calls are TRBV19 and TRBJ1-4; tentative D call: TRBD1 (6 bases). The CDR3 length is 14 residues. From germline, CDR1 is LNHDA and CDR2 SQIVND (reference sequence). V lost 2 bases to trimming and J lost 8 bases, with 12 bases between them. The DNA of the CDR3 is TGTGCCAGTAGTATAAGGAGGACAGCCGAAAAACTGTTTTTT. Protein: CASSIRRTAEKLFF.

The table lists this clonotype with many counts. The chain links TRBV7-3 to TRBJ2-2, with a tentative D call TRBD2 (5 bases). The CDR3 has 15 residues. Trimming stripped 3 bases from V and 4 bases from J, with 12 bases between. Germline CDR1 and CDR2: SGHTA and FQGTGA. This CDR3 reads CASSFGLRGTGELFF. The CDR3 nucleotides are TGTGCCAGCAGCTTTGGCCTCCGGGGCACCGGGGAGCTGTTTTTT.

This clonotype occurred a few times. Written as DNA, the CDR3 is TGCGCCAGCAGCTCCCTCCGAGAGACTAGCGGGCCTAGCACAGATACGCAGTATTTT. Amino acids: CASSSLRETSGPSTDTQYF. This chain uses TRBV5-1 with TRBJ2-3; 10 bases align to TRBD2. Unmatched junction bases numbered 13, after V lost 3 bases and J lost 0 bases. This CDR3 spans 19 amino acids. In germline, CDR1 is SGHRS, CDR2 YFSETQ.

The table lists this clonotype with a few counts. The CDR3 here is CASSLGGLGSSYNEQFF. CDR3 sequence (DNA): TGTGCCAGCAGCTTGGGGGGACTAGGGAGCTCCTACAATGAGCAGTTCTTC. The rearrangement uses TRBV5-4 and TRBJ2-1; 8 bases are a match to TRBD2. After removal of 0 bases from V and 0 bases from J, the junction contained 5 bases not matched to a gene. The length of the CDR3 is 17 residues. The germline gives CDR1 SGHNT, CDR2 YYREEE (reference sequence).

The V and J genes are TRBV4-3 and TRBJ1-3; D is possibly TRBD1 (5 bases). CDR3 length: 16 amino acids. V shed 0 bases and J shed 0 bases, with 9 bases lying between them. In germline, CDR1 is LGHNA, CDR2 YSLEER. The CDR3 bases are TGCGCCAGCAGCCAAGAAAGGGGCGGCTCTGGAAACACCATATATTTT. Translation gives CASSQERGGSGNTIYF.

This clonotype was seen many times. The chain combines TRBV20-1 with TRBJ1-4, with TRBD1 as a possible D gene (6 bases). The CDR3 runs to 14 residues. V lost 6 bases to trimming and J lost 3 bases, with 14 bases between them. The germline V gene encodes CDR1 DFQATT and CDR2 SNEGSKA (reference sequence). The DNA of the CDR3 is TGCAGTGCCAGGGGAGGGGCGGCTAATGAAAAACTGTTTTTT. Its protein product is CSARGGAANEKLFF.

This clonotype has more than one count but fewer than ten. The chain couples TRBV5-1 to TRBJ2-2, with 7 nucleotides matching TRBD1. The length of the CDR3 is 14 residues. The V segment lost 4 bases and the J segment 4 bases; nucleotides outside the gene matches: 4. From germline, CDR1 is SGHRS and CDR2 YFSETQ. The CDR3 DNA follows: TGCGCCAGCAGCACACAGGGGACCACCGGGGAGCTGTTTTTT. Translating it yields CASSTQGTTGELFF.

This clonotype was counted at least ten times. The chain has TRBV11-2 and TRBJ2-2; TRBD2 matches at 9 bases. The CDR3 is 15 residues long. V shed 6 bases and J 5 bases; nucleotides not matched to a gene: 7. Germline CDR1 SGHAT, CDR2 FQNNGV. This CDR3 reads CASSRLAGKTGELFF. The CDR3 DNA reads TGTGCCAGCAGTCGCCTAGCGGGGAAAACCGGGGAGCTGTTTTTT.

The chain has TRBV18 and TRBJ2-7, with 7 nucleotides matching TRBD2. There are 15 residues in the CDR3. The germline CDR1 and CDR2 sequences are KGHSH and LQKENI. With V trimmed by 5 bases and J by 7 bases, 14 bases remained unmatched. The CDR3 bases are TGTGCCAGCTCATTTTCCGCCGGGACTACCGATGAGCAGTACTTC. Protein product: CASSFSAGTTDEQYF.

The chain couples TRBV5-1 to TRBJ1-1; TRBD1 is a possible D gene (5 bases). This CDR3 is 14 amino acids long. Trimming cost V 2 bases and J 1 base, with 9 bases left between them. The germline gives CDR1 SGHRS, CDR2 YFSETQ. As DNA, the CDR3 is TGCGCCAGCAGCTTCGGGACGACGAACACTGAAGCTTTCTTT. The encoded protein is CASSFGTTNTEAFF.

This clonotype was observed a few times. The chain couples TRBV29-1 to TRBJ2-7; 8 positions agree with TRBD2. This CDR3 region has 12 residues. Germline V gene lookup returns CDR1 SQVTM and CDR2 ANQGSEA. The V segment lost 6 bases and the J segment 2 bases; nucleotides outside the gene matches: 3. Here the CDR3 reads CSVERETYEQYF. DNA for the CDR3: TGCAGCGTCGAGCGGGAGACCTACGAGCAGTACTTC.

This clonotype was recorded at least ten times. J is TRBJ1-6 and V is TRBV2; maybe TRBD1 (6 bases). Germline V gives CDR1 SNHLY, CDR2 FYNNEI. The ends were cut back, 4 bases at V and 0 bases at J, with 13 bases in the middle. The CDR3 spans 17 residues. The chain's CDR3 is CASSGTGMSSYNSPLHF. The CDR3 region has the DNA TGTGCCAGCAGTGGAACAGGGATGAGCTCCTATAATTCACCCCTCCACTTT.

This clonotype was picked up many times. The V gene is TRBV12-3 or TRBV12-4, the J gene TRBJ2-4; D could derive from TRBD1 or TRBD2 (6 bases each). Trimming removed 10 bases from V and 6 bases from J, with 19 bases in between. The CDR3 is made up of 14 amino acids. CDR3 sequence reads: CATTEGGRGNIQYF. The CDR3 DNA reads TGTGCCACTACAGAGGGGGGTAGAGGAAACATTCAGTACTTC.

There are a few counts of this clonotype. The gene calls are TRBV29-1 and TRBJ2-5; D uncertain. Between the trimmed V and J ends, which lost 4 bases and 2 bases, there was a span of 8 bases. Per the germline V gene, CDR1 is SQVTM and CDR2 is ANQGSEA. The CDR3 totals 12 residues. The CDR3 is CSVAIGQETQYF. CDR3 DNA sequence: TGCAGCGTTGCGATAGGGCAAGAGACCCAGTACTTC.

The chain combines TRBV20-1 with TRBJ2-7; a possible D gene is TRBD1 (5 bases). This CDR3 has 14 residues. The ends were cut back, 0 bases at V and 5 bases at J, with 14 bases in the middle. Germline assignment: CDR1 DFQATT and CDR2 SNEGSKA (reference sequence). In DNA, the CDR3 is TGCAGTGCTAGAGATAGGCAGGGCTTCGACGAGCAGTACTTC. This gives the protein CSARDRQGFDEQYF.